A selection of T cell receptor beta chains follows, all from one sample in a study of early stage breast cancer tumors. Repertoires were generated with immunoSEQ multiplex PCR, while TCRdb's copy carries only in-frame clones and drops some. The repertoire holds fewer than 75,000 clones, about 83% seen once, with roughly 3.4% in the top ten. Source material: blood. These receptor sequences come from a person aged 30-39 years with breast cancer. Both conserved end residues are part of each CDR3. The D gene is left open where the match is weak. The listing skips clone size in some rows; elsewhere it reads once, few, many or a size class.

J gene: TRBJ2-5
D gene: -
V gene: TRBV30
clone size: once
CDR3 DNA: TGTGCCTGGAGTGGGGCGTTCCAAGAGACCCAGTACTTC
CDR3 protein: CAWSGAFQETQYF

J gene: TRBJ2-2
D gene: -
V gene: TRBV6-6
clone size: -
CDR3 DNA: TGTGCCACCAACGGACCCACCGGGGAGCTGTTTTTT
CDR3 protein: CATNGPTGELFF

J gene: TRBJ1-5
D gene: TRBD1
V gene: TRBV5-6
clone size: -
CDR3 DNA: TGTGCCAGCAGCTCCTTAGGACAGGGGAGGGATCAGCCCCAGCATTTT
CDR3 protein: CASSSLGQGRDQPQHF

J gene: TRBJ2-1
D gene: TRBD2
V gene: TRBV30
clone size: -
CDR3 DNA: TGTGCCTGGAGTCTAGGCCTAGCGGCTATCGCAGAGCAGTTCTTC
CDR3 protein: CAWSLGLAAIAEQFF

J gene: TRBJ1-1
D gene: -
V gene: TRBV5-1
clone size: -
CDR3 DNA: TGCGCCAGCAGCTTGGCCGTGGGGGGGGGCACTGAAGCTTTCTTT
CDR3 protein: CASSLAVGGGTEAFF

J gene: TRBJ2-6
D gene: -
V gene: TRBV6-1
clone size: -
CDR3 DNA: TGTGCCAGCATGAGGTCCATCTCTGGGGCCAACGTCCTGACTTTC
CDR3 protein: CASMRSISGANVLTF

J gene: TRBJ2-1
D gene: TRBD2
V gene: TRBV7-9
clone size: -
CDR3 DNA: TGTGCCAGCAGCTTAGGAGCGGGGGGGACCTTCTATGAGCAGTTCTTC
CDR3 protein: CASSLGAGGTFYEQFF

J gene: TRBJ1-5
D gene: TRBD1
V gene: TRBV7-2
clone size: -
CDR3 DNA: TGTGCCAGCAGCCACTCGTGGGACAGGGGAGTGTATAGCAATCAGCCCCAGCATTTT
CDR3 protein: CASSHSWDRGVYSNQPQHF

J gene: TRBJ1-1
D gene: TRBD1
V gene: TRBV18
clone size: -
CDR3 DNA: TGTGCCAGCTCCCCGGGACAGGGGGCCGACACTGAAGCTTTCTTT
CDR3 protein: CASSPGQGADTEAFF

J gene: TRBJ2-3
D gene: TRBD2
V gene: TRBV4-3
clone size: -
CDR3 DNA: TGCGCCAGCAGCCAACGGGACTATCAAACAGATACGCAGTATTTT
CDR3 protein: CASSQRDYQTDTQYF

J gene: TRBJ2-7
D gene: TRBD1
V gene: TRBV6-5
clone size: -
CDR3 DNA: TGTGCCAGCAGGGACAGGGGCCCTTACGAGCAGTACTTC
CDR3 protein: CASRDRGPYEQYF

J gene: TRBJ2-2
D gene: -
V gene: TRBV1
clone size: -
CDR3 DNA: TGCACCAGCAGTCGTAGCGGGAGGGCCGAGGCCGGGGAGCTGTTTTTT
CDR3 protein: CTSSRSGRAEAGELFF

J gene: TRBJ2-3
D gene: -
V gene: TRBV4-1
clone size: -
CDR3 DNA: TGCGCCAGCAGCCAAGGACGATGGGTTACAGATACGCAGTATTTT
CDR3 protein: CASSQGRWVTDTQYF

J gene: TRBJ2-3
D gene: TRBD2
V gene: TRBV30
clone size: -
CDR3 DNA: TGTGCCCTAGCGGGAGGTGACACAGATACGCAGTATTTT
CDR3 protein: CALAGGDTDTQYF

J gene: TRBJ2-7
D gene: -
V gene: TRBV7-2
clone size: -
CDR3 DNA: TGTGCCAGCAGCTTAGCCCAAGCGGGTGCGGTTCTCGAGCAGTACTTC
CDR3 protein: CASSLAQAGAVLEQYF

J gene: TRBJ2-1
D gene: TRBD2
V gene: TRBV15
clone size: -
CDR3 DNA: TGTGCCACCAGCAGAGATAGGTTAGCGGGCCGGGCCAACAATGAGCAGTTCTTC
CDR3 protein: CATSRDRLAGRANNEQFF

J gene: TRBJ1-1
D gene: -
V gene: TRBV7-2
clone size: -
CDR3 DNA: TGTGCCAGCAGCTTAACCTCAGGGCTGAACACTGAAGCTTTCTTT
CDR3 protein: CASSLTSGLNTEAFF

J gene: TRBJ2-7
D gene: -
V gene: TRBV4-2
clone size: -
CDR3 DNA: TGTGCCAGCAGCCCTACTACAGGCCCACCGCCGGGGGAGCAGTACTTC
CDR3 protein: CASSPTTGPPPGEQYF

J gene: TRBJ1-3
D gene: -
V gene: TRBV7-2
clone size: -
CDR3 DNA: TGTGCCAGCAGCTTAGCGGTAACTGGAAACACCATATATTTT
CDR3 protein: CASSLAVTGNTIYF

J gene: TRBJ1-2
D gene: TRBD1
V gene: TRBV11-2
clone size: -
CDR3 DNA: TGTGCCAGCAGCTTAGGGACAGGGTACGATGGCTACACCTTC
CDR3 protein: CASSLGTGYDGYTF

J gene: TRBJ1-5
D gene: -
V gene: TRBV18
clone size: -
CDR3 DNA: TGTGCCAGCTCACCAGGGGAGGGAATATATCAGCCCCAGCATTTT
CDR3 protein: CASSPGEGIYQPQHF

J gene: TRBJ2-2
D gene: -
V gene: TRBV13
clone size: once
CDR3 DNA: TGTGCCAGCAGTCGCCGGGACCACACCGGGGAGCTGTTTTTT
CDR3 protein: CASSRRDHTGELFF